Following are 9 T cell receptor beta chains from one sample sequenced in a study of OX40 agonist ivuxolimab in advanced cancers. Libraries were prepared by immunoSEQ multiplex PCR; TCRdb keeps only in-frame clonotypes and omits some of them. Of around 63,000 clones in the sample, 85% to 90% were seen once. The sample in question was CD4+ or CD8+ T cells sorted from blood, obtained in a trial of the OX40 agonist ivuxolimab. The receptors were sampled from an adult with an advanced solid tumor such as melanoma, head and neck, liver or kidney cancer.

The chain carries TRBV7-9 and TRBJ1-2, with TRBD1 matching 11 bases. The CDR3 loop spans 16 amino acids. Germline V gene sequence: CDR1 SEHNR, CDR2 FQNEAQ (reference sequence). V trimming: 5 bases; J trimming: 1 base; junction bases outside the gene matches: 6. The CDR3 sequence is CASSRDRGDGNYGYTF. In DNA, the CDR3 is TGTGCCAGCAGCCGGGACAGGGGGGATGGTAACTATGGCTACACCTTC.

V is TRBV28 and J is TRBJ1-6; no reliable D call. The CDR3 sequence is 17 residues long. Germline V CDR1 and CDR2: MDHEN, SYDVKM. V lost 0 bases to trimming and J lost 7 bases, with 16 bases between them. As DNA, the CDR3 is TGTGCCAGCAGTTTATGGTTGGGAACCGATGGGAATTCACCCCTCCACTTT. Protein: CASSLWLGTDGNSPLHF.

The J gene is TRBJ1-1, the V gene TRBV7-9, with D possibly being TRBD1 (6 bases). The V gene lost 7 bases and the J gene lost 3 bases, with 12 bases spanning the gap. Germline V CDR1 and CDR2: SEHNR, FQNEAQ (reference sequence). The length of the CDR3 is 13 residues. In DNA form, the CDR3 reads TGTGCCAGCAAAACAGGGTCGGACACTGAAGCTTTCTTT. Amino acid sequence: CASKTGSDTEAFF.

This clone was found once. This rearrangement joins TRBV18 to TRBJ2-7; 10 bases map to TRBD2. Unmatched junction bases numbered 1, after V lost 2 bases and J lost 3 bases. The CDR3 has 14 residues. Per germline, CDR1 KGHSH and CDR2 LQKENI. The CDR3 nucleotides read TGTGCCAGCTCACCAGTAGCGGGGGGCTACGAGCAGTACTTC. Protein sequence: CASSPVAGGYEQYF. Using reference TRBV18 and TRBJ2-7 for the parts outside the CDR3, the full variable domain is NAGVMQNPRHLVRRRGQEARLRCSPMKGHSHVYWYRQLPEEGLKFMVYLQKENIIDESGMPKERFSAEFPKEGPSILRIQQVVRGDSAAYFCASSPVAGGYEQYFGPGTRLTVT.

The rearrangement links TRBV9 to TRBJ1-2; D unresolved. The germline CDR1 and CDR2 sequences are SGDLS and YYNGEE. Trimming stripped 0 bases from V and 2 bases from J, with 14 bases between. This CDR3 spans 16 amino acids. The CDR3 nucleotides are TGTGCCAGCAGCGTAGCCCCTAGGACGGGGAACTATGGCTACACCTTC. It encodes CASSVAPRTGNYGYTF.

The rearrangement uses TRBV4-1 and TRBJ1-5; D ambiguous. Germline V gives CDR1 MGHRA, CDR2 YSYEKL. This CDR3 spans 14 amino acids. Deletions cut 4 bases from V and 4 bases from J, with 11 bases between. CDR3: CASSPYLTNQPQHF. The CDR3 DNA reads TGCGCCAGCAGCCCCTATTTGACTAATCAGCCCCAGCATTTT.

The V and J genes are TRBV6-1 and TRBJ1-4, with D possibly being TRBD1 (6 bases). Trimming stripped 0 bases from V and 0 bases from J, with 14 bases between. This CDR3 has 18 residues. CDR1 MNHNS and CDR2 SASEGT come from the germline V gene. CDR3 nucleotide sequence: TGTGCCAGCAGTGAAGCATTTCCAGGGGCCGCAACTAATGAAAAACTGTTTTTT. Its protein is CASSEAFPGAATNEKLFF.

CDR3 bases: TGTGCCAGCAGTGGGGGGACCACTGAAGCTTTCTTT. Translation gives CASSGGTTEAFF. The chain carries TRBV2 and TRBJ1-1, with a tentative D call TRBD1 (5 bases). Germline V gene sequence: CDR1 SNHLY, CDR2 FYNNEI. The CDR3 consists of 12 residues. V was trimmed by 4 bases and J by 4 bases, leaving 7 bases between them.

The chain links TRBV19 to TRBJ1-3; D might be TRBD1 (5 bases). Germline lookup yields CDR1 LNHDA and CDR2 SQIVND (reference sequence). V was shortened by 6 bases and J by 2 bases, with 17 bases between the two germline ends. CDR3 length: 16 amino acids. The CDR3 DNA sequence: TGTGCCAGTAGACCTCCTGAGGGGACGGCTGGAAACACCATATATTTT. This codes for CASRPPEGTAGNTIYF.